This entry is about one TCR beta chain. Its antigen is unknown. No per-base quality is available; no much larger clone lies one base away. The trial excluded patients who had a history of autoimmune disease or who were on systemic immunosuppression. Peripheral blood for TCR sequencing was collected from all dose cohorts at baseline, on cycle 4 day 1, and on cycle 7 day 1. The samples were drawn from a first-in-human, open-label, multicenter phase I dose-escalation trial of ivuxolimab. Adults with locally advanced or metastatic melanoma, renal cell, hepatocellular, or head and neck squamous cell carcinoma were enrolled in the trial. Before TCR sequencing, CD4+ and CD8+ T cells were separately sorted from peripheral blood. Genomic DNA was extracted from sorted cells for sequencing of the TCRbeta CDR3 region. The immunoSEQ Assay was used for sequencing of TCRbeta CDR3 regions. Sourced from immuneACCESS, this table was stored by TCRdb with only in-frame sequences that have V and J called. A share of the clones is absent; for the studies checked, an unresolved V gene accounts for under half, and the remainder has no known explanation. The sample has about 80,000 clones on record, roughly nine tenths of them singletons. The ten biggest clones cover approximately 5% of the sample.

The data were taken from a study of OX40 agonist ivuxolimab in advanced cancers. A note on the overall study: The costimulatory receptor OX40 (CD134) was targeted by ivuxolimab, a fully human IgG2 agonistic monoclonal antibody. Intravenous ivuxolimab was administered to patients every 2 weeks at six dose levels: 0.01, 0.1, 0.3, 1.5, 3 and 10 mg/kg. Of the approximately 50 dose-escalation patients, hepatocellular carcinoma was present in roughly 19, melanoma in roughly 15, renal cell carcinoma in 9 and head and neck cancer in 9. A male proportion of around 80% and a mean age of 60 years, ranging from roughly 23 to 85, were recorded for the dose-escalation cohort. Prior anti-PD-1, anti-PD-L1 or anti-CTLA-4 therapy was permitted, and approximately 42% of dose-escalation patients had received checkpoint inhibitors. Partial responses occurred in three dose-escalation patients: two with cutaneous melanoma and one with hepatocellular carcinoma. The point of sequencing TCRbeta in the periphery was to test whether ivuxolimab changed TCR sequence diversity and drove clonal T-cell expansion. The paper covers the monotherapy dose-escalation part of the phase I ivuxolimab trial, which included N ≈ 54 patients.

General conclusions and limits of the study: After ivuxolimab, more expanded clones were found on average in CD8+ T cells than in CD4+ T cells. Antigen specificity was not determined for the clonally expanded peripheral T cells. In the 0.1-3.0 mg/kg groups, partial responders had among the lowest normalized peripheral clonal expansion, particularly in CD8+ T cells. At doses of 0.1 to 3.0 mg/kg, clonal expansion of both CD4+ and CD8+ blood T cells was observed from baseline to week 6. Low levels of normalized T-cell clonal expansion were also seen in some nonresponding patients.

CDR1 and CDR2, looked up from the germline V gene, are SGHDN and FVKESK. Its CDR3 holds 11 amino acids, cysteine through phenylalanine. CDR3 DNA is the only sequence kept; it has 33 bases, read in frame from the first base. V loses 1 base of germline sequence and J loses 9 bases, and the interval between the two ends is 6 bases. The TCR comes from an adult with an advanced solid tumor such as melanoma, head and neck, liver or kidney cancer. The specimen comprised CD4+ or CD8+ T cells sorted from blood, sampled in a trial of the OX40 agonist ivuxolimab. Recombination linked TRBV14 to TRBJ2-5; a confident D gene designation cannot be given. The DNA sequence is given as TGTGCCAGCAGCCAAGGGCCAGCCCAGTACTTC. Translated, it gives CASSQGPAQYF.